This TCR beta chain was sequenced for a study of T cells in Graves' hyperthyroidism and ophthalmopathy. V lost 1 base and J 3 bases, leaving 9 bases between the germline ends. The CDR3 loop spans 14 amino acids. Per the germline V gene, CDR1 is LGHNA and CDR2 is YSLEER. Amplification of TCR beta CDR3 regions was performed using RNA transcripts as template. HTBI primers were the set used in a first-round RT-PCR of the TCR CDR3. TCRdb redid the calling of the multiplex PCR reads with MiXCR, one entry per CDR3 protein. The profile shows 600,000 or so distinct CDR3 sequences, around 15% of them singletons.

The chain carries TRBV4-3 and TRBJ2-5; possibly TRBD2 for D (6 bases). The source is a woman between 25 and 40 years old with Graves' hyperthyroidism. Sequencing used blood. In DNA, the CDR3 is TGCGCCAGCAGCCAAGTGGTAGCGGAAGAGACCCAGTACTTC. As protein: CASSQVVAEETQYF.